This T cell receptor (beta chain) was captured by sequencing in a study of blood T cell repertoires in COVID-19. Whole-study context: Nucleic acid was either cDNA or gDNA, and it came from T cells, B-cell-depleted T cells, or PBMCs.

This CDR3 spans 13 amino acids. V dropped 9 bases and J dropped 2; count of bases not matched to a gene: 5. CDR1 is WSHSY and CDR2 is SAAADI in the germline V gene. Clones were sequenced by immunoSEQ multiplex PCR, and TCRdb holds only the in-frame ones, with some missing. The sample yields under 40,000 clones, roughly 94% seen once. The TCR sequence derives from a human donor with active COVID-19. The donor label of this sample is uncertain. The V call is TRBV10-2, the J call TRBJ2-5, with 8 bases fitting TRBD2. Sequenced material: peripheral blood. CDR3 nucleotides: TGCGCCAGTAGGACTAGCAGACAAGAGACCCAGTACTTC. This gives the protein CASRTSRQETQYF.